One and the same sample provided the 13 T cell receptor beta chains below, sequenced in a study of blood T cell repertoires in COVID-19 (dated by TCRdb to 2020 to 2021). Library preparation used the immunoSEQ multiplex PCR assay. TCRdb took over this immuneACCESS table, retaining in-frame rearrangements with V and J assigned. Such tables are incomplete; in checked studies, under half of the missing clones stem from an unresolved V gene, and the remainder is unexplained. Recorded for this sample are roughly 230,000 clones; roughly 80% of them occurred a single time. The ten largest clones capture 6% to 9.5% of the sample. The sample was peripheral blood. Every receptor here comes from a woman aged 50 to 60 with acute or convalescent COVID-19.

The chain couples TRBV5-1 to TRBJ1-4, with TRBD1 as a possible D gene (5 bases). V dropped 5 bases and J dropped 10 bases, with 9 bases sitting between them. The germline gives CDR1 SGHRS, CDR2 YFSETQ. The CDR3 runs to 11 residues. CDR3 protein: CASREGVKLFF. The CDR3 region has the DNA TGCGCCAGCAGAGAAGGGGTAAAACTGTTTTTT.

The CDR3: CASWSGGGAFEQYF. The CDR3 DNA reads TGTGCCAGCTGGTCAGGCGGGGGGGCCTTTGAGCAGTACTTC. The J gene is TRBJ2-7, the V gene TRBV28; the match to TRBD2 covers 9 bases. The CDR3 has 14 residues. The germline V gene has CDR1 MDHEN and CDR2 SYDVKM. The junction had 12 bases not matched to a gene; V was cut back by 8 bases and J by 7 bases.

V gene TRBV19 combines with J gene TRBJ2-3; 9 nucleotides align to TRBD2. The CDR3 consists of 15 residues. Per germline, CDR1 LNHDA and CDR2 SQIVND (reference sequence). V trimming: 7 bases; J trimming: 5 bases; junction bases outside the gene matches: 10. Here the CDR3 DNA reads TGTGCCAGTAAGGTGGCTAGCGGGATTGGAGATACGCAGTATTTT. Encoded protein: CASKVASGIGDTQYF.

V and J are TRBV6-1 and TRBJ2-6; D call uncertain. Deletions cut 1 base from V and 0 bases from J, with 7 bases between. This CDR3 has 16 amino acids. Per the germline V gene, CDR1 is MNHNS and CDR2 is SASEGT. The CDR3 sequence: CASSEVRVSGANVLTF. CDR3 DNA sequence: TGTGCCAGCAGTGAAGTTAGAGTCTCTGGGGCCAACGTCCTGACTTTC.

V and J are TRBV3-1 (or the pseudogene TRBV3-2) and TRBJ1-3; D uncertain. With 2 bases removed from V and 1 base from J, the gap between germline ends came to 6 bases. This CDR3 contains 14 residues. Germline V gene data show CDR1 as LGHDT and CDR2 as YNNKEL (reference sequence). For the CDR3, the DNA is TGTGCCAGCAGCCAACTGTCGTCTGGAAACACCATATATTTT. Protein sequence: CASSQLSSGNTIYF.

The genes are TRBV28 and TRBJ2-7; 7 positions agree with TRBD1. The V and J ends lost 8 bases and 4 bases, in that order; junction bases with no gene match: 5. Germline CDR1 reads MDHEN; CDR2 reads SYDVKM. CDR3 length: 12 amino acids. The CDR3 sequence: CASSQGLYEQYF. CDR3 nucleotides: TGTGCCAGCTCACAGGGGTTATACGAGCAGTACTTC.

The chain has TRBV4-1 and TRBJ1-2, with TRBD1 identical over 7 bases. J lost 1 base, V lost 0 bases, and 5 bases had no gene match. From germline, CDR1 is MGHRA and CDR2 YSYEKL. CDR3 length: 16 amino acids. This CDR3 reads CASSQDTGQSNYGYTF. The DNA of the CDR3 is TGCGCCAGCAGCCAAGATACGGGACAGAGTAACTATGGCTACACCTTC.

The gene calls are TRBV5-4 and TRBJ2-5, with 9 bases aligning to TRBD1. V trimming: 4 bases; J trimming: 2 bases; junction bases outside the gene matches: 12. CDR3 length: 17 amino acids. CDR1 is SGHNT and CDR2 is YYREEE in the germline V gene (reference sequence). The CDR3 sequence: CASSNMDRGWGQETQYF. CDR3 nucleotide sequence: TGTGCCAGCAGCAACATGGACAGGGGATGGGGGCAAGAGACCCAGTACTTC.

This chain connects TRBV3-1 (or the pseudogene TRBV3-2) to TRBJ1-4, with D unresolved. This CDR3 contains 14 residues. Germline values: CDR1 LGHDT, CDR2 YNNKEL (reference sequence). The germline V and J ends were trimmed by 4 bases and 10 bases, with 16 bases remaining between them. CDR3 loop: CASSLSGEGGKLFF. CDR3 nucleotides: TGTGCCAGCAGCCTCTCCGGGGAGGGAGGAAAACTGTTTTTT.

This sequence joins TRBV30 and TRBJ2-1; TRBD1 might be the D (6 bases). Germline V CDR1 and CDR2: GTSNPN, SVGIG (reference sequence). This CDR3 is 13 amino acids long. V was trimmed by 5 bases and J by 3 bases, leaving 11 bases between them. For the CDR3, the DNA is TGTGCCTGGGCAGGGGAAAGCTACAATGAGCAGTTCTTC. It translates to CAWAGESYNEQFF. The variable domain in full, completed from reference TRBV30 and TRBJ2-1, reads SQTIHQWPATLVQPVGSPLSLECTVEGTSNPNLYWYRQAAGRGLQLLFYSVGIGQISSEVPQNLSASRPQDRQFILSSKKLLLSDSGFYLCAWAGESYNEQFFGPGTRLTVL.

The rearrangement joins TRBV3-1 (or the pseudogene TRBV3-2) to TRBJ1-1; weak D call: TRBD1 (5 bases). Trimming cost V 1 base and J 4 bases, with 13 bases left between them. Germline V gene sequence: CDR1 LGHDT, CDR2 YNNKEL (reference sequence). This CDR3 has 15 amino acids. The CDR3 coding sequence is TGTGCCAGCAGCCAAGGGTCAGGAGGGGCCACTGAAGCTTTCTTT. As protein: CASSQGSGGATEAFF.

This chain connects TRBV7-2 to TRBJ1-4; D is possibly TRBD1 (5 bases). Trimming shortened V by 0 bases and J by 4 bases, and 9 bases separated the two germline ends. Per the germline V gene, CDR1 is SGHTA and CDR2 is FQGNSA. The CDR3 is 15 amino acids. The CDR3 nucleotides read TGTGCCAGCAGCTTAGCGTGGGGGGGTAATGAAAAACTGTTTTTT. Its protein product is CASSLAWGGNEKLFF.

This sequence joins TRBV19 and TRBJ2-7; 9 bases are shared with TRBD1. Per the germline V gene, CDR1 is LNHDA and CDR2 is SQIVND (reference sequence). The CDR3 runs 13 residues. The V gene end was trimmed by 4 bases and the J gene end by 4 bases; junction bases not matched to a gene: 2. CDR3 region: CASSRDREYEQYF. For the CDR3, the DNA is TGTGCCAGTAGTAGGGACAGGGAATACGAGCAGTACTTC.